This T cell receptor (beta chain) was sequenced for a study of vaccination and CD4 T cells after COVID-19. Sequence data for DNA of cultured CD4+ T cells were generated by the Oncomine TCR Beta short-read assay. Via MiXCR, TCRdb re-called the PCR reads, giving one row per CDR3 protein. The sample has a few thousand distinct CDR3 sequences, roughly 84% seen once; the top ten hold approximately 34%. Note on this clonotype: Its specificity is unknown.

CDR1 MNHEY and CDR2 SVGAGI come from the germline V gene. V lost 2 bases and J 1 base, leaving 15 bases between the germline ends. This CDR3 is 17 amino acids long. Treatment here: 10-day PBMC culture with coronavirus spike peptide pools or control peptides (ViraFEST assay). The rearrangement joins TRBV6-5 to TRBJ2-4; no reliable D call. The sample comprised CD4+ T cells from blood, cultured in vitro. The source is a human donor who had recovered from COVID-19. This chain's CDR3 is CASSYQSSSAAKNIQYF. The CDR3 DNA reads TGTGCCAGCAGTTACCAAAGCAGCTCCGCTGCCAAAAACATTCAGTACTTC.